Following are 30 T cell receptor beta chains from one sample sequenced in a study of cytomegalovirus exposure and HLA in healthy donors. Primers included in the PCR were 60 Vbeta and 13 Jbeta primers. This table comes from immunoSEQ multiplex PCR, and its TCRdb copy is limited to in-frame clones, with some not included. This table has around 99,000 clones, under 85% appearing once. Sequencing used PBMCs. Every receptor here comes from a middle-aged man in good health and CMV-seronegative.

The chain carries TRBV5-5 and TRBJ2-7; D perhaps matches TRBD1 (6 bases). The CDR3 loop spans 13 amino acids. V lost 3 bases and J lost 3, with 10 bases in between. Germline assignment: CDR1 SGHKS and CDR2 YYEKEE (reference sequence). The CDR3 reads CASSYRVDYEQYF. DNA for the CDR3: TGTGCCAGCAGCTACAGGGTAGACTACGAGCAGTACTTC.

This chain joins TRBV9 and TRBJ1-2; D remains ambiguous. V lost 1 base and J 7 bases, leaving 8 bases between the germline ends. Germline V gives CDR1 SGDLS, CDR2 YYNGEE. The CDR3 length is 12 residues. CDR3 DNA: TGTGCCAGCAGCGTATCGTCGGGTGGCTACACCTTC. This encodes CASSVSSGGYTF.

The table lists this clone with a count of one. The chain uses TRBV5-1 and TRBJ2-3; D remains ambiguous. This CDR3 has 12 amino acids. Per the germline V gene, CDR1 is SGHRS and CDR2 is YFSETQ. Trimming stripped 7 bases from V and 6 bases from J, with 12 bases between. The DNA for the CDR3 is TGCGCCAGCCAGCGAACGAAGGATACGCAGTATTTT. It yields the protein CASQRTKDTQYF. Drawing the rest from reference TRBV5-1 and TRBJ2-3, the complete variable domain is KAGVTQTPRYLIKTRGQQVTLSCSPISGHRSVSWYQQTPGQGLQFLFEYFSETQRNKGNFPGRFSGRQFSNSRSEMNVSTLELGDSALYLCASQRTKDTQYFGPGTRLTVL.

This clone was counted only a few times. This chain connects TRBV7-8 to TRBJ1-1; 8 nucleotides agree with TRBD1. V dropped 5 bases and J dropped 4; count of bases not matched to a gene: 12. There are 16 residues in the CDR3. Germline CDR1 is SGHVS and CDR2 is FQNEAQ. DNA for the CDR3: TGTGCCAGCAGCCTCCGGACAGGGTGGGCGGCCACTGAAGCTTTCTTT. Protein sequence: CASSLRTGWAATEAFF.

The chain combines TRBV27 with TRBJ2-1; the match to TRBD2 covers 8 bases. The CDR3 is 14 amino acids. J gave up 5 bases and V 7 bases, and 7 bases lay outside the gene matches. Per germline, CDR1 MNHEY and CDR2 SMNVEV (reference sequence). CDR3 amino acids: CASIETSAHNEQFF. Written as DNA, the CDR3 is TGTGCCAGCATCGAGACTAGCGCCCACAATGAGCAGTTCTTC.

The chain joins TRBV6-5 to TRBJ2-3; D might be TRBD2 (5 bases). The CDR3 loop spans 14 amino acids. Germline V CDR1 and CDR2: MNHEY, SVGAGI. Trimming took off 4 bases at V and 5 bases at J, with 13 bases between the two ends. CDR3 residues: CASSSRMGVDTQYF. Here the CDR3 DNA reads TGTGCCAGCAGTTCCAGGATGGGAGTAGATACGCAGTATTTT.

Here the CDR3 DNA reads TGTGCCAGCTCACCACCGCTAAAGGGGGAGACCCAGTACTTC. Encoded protein: CASSPPLKGETQYF. V usage is TRBV18 and J usage is TRBJ2-5; possible D gene TRBD1, 5 bases. This CDR3 spans 14 amino acids. Trimming pared 0 bases from V and 5 bases from J, leaving 10 bases between. In germline, CDR1 is KGHSH, CDR2 LQKENI. Combining the CDR3 with reference TRBV18 and TRBJ2-5 gives the whole variable domain NAGVMQNPRHLVRRRGQEARLRCSPMKGHSHVYWYRQLPEEGLKFMVYLQKENIIDESGMPKERFSAEFPKEGPSILRIQQVVRGDSAAYFCASSPPLKGETQYFGPGTRLLVL.

The V and J genes are TRBV25-1 and TRBJ1-4, with TRBD1 identical over 10 bases. This CDR3 contains 14 residues. Germline trimming cut 7 bases from V and 8 bases from J; bases unmatched to any gene: 7. Looked up from germline, CDR1 is MGHDK and CDR2 is SYGVNS. In nucleotides, the CDR3 is TGTGCCAGCACACCGGGACAGGGGACGGAAAAACTGTTTTTT. Protein product: CASTPGQGTEKLFF.

This chain connects TRBV19 to TRBJ2-1, with 9 bases lining up with TRBD2. This CDR3 has 19 residues. Looked up from germline, CDR1 is LNHDA and CDR2 is SQIVND (reference sequence). The junction had 18 bases not matched to a gene; V was cut back by 7 bases and J by 2 bases. CDR3 sequence (DNA): TGTGCCAGTACCCCGATCCGGGCAGCGGGGGGCCGCCCCTACAATGAGCAGTTCTTC. This sequence encodes CASTPIRAAGGRPYNEQFF.

The genes are TRBV28 and TRBJ1-1, with TRBD1 identical over 7 bases. V shed 6 bases and J 5 bases; nucleotides not matched to a gene: 6. The germline V gene has CDR1 MDHEN and CDR2 SYDVKM. The CDR3 is 13 amino acids. CDR3 loop: CASSRQGVTEAFF. CDR3 in DNA: TGTGCCAGCAGCCGTCAGGGGGTAACTGAAGCTTTCTTT.

This rearrangement joins TRBV7-2 to TRBJ2-3; 11 nucleotides align to TRBD2. The CDR3 length is 15 residues. V lost 5 bases, J lost 6 bases, and 7 bases stayed unmatched. Germline assignment: CDR1 SGHTA and CDR2 FQGNSA. The chain's CDR3 is CASSGRASGGDTQYF. The CDR3 region has the DNA TGTGCCAGCAGCGGGAGGGCTAGCGGGGGGGATACGCAGTATTTT.

A note on this clone: Compared with germline, one end of the junction differs, possibly owing to a read error. The rearrangement joins TRBV2 to TRBJ2-7, with no clear D. The CDR3 is 13 residues long. CDR1 is SNHLY and CDR2 is FYNNEI in the germline V gene. The CDR3 protein is CASKLSNSCEQYF. CDR3 in DNA: TGTGCCAGCAAGTTATCCAACTCCTGCGAGCAGTACTTC. The full variable domain, rest sourced from reference TRBV2 and TRBJ2-7, is EPEVTQTPSHQVTQMGQEVILRCVPISNHLYFYWYRQILGQKVEFLVSFYNNEISEKSEIFDDQFSVERPDGSNFTLKIRSTKLEDSAMYFCASKLSNSCEQYFGPGTRLTVT.

The rearrangement links TRBV9 to TRBJ2-6; a weak D match, TRBD2 (5 bases). The V end was cut by 3 bases, the J end by 2 bases, with 15 bases between. The V gene's germline CDR1 is SGDLS and CDR2 YYNGEE. The CDR3 consists of 17 residues. In DNA, the CDR3 is TGTGCCAGCAGCGGAGGACGGGATAAGACTGGGGCCAACGTCCTGACTTTC. Protein sequence: CASSGGRDKTGANVLTF.

V is TRBV27 and J is TRBJ1-1; D gene unclear. The V end was cut by 7 bases, the J end by 4 bases, with 19 bases between. The CDR3 loop spans 15 amino acids. Germline V gene data show CDR1 as MNHEY and CDR2 as SMNVEV (reference sequence). In nucleotides, the CDR3 is TGTGCCAGCACCCCTTGGGCAGGCGGACTCACTGAAGCTTTCTTT. Translation: CASTPWAGGLTEAFF.

The V and J genes are TRBV29-1 and TRBJ2-7, with 8 bases lining up with TRBD2. J lost 7 bases, V lost 3 bases, and 11 bases had no gene match. The CDR3 length is 14 residues. Germline loops: CDR1 SQVTM, CDR2 ANQGSEA. This chain's CDR3 is CSVEVGLANREQYF. The CDR3 DNA reads TGCAGCGTTGAGGTAGGACTAGCAAATAGGGAGCAGTACTTC.

This chain connects TRBV4-2 to TRBJ2-7; tentative D call: TRBD2 (6 bases). Germline V gene data show CDR1 as LGHNA and CDR2 as YNFKEQ. There are 13 residues in the CDR3. V lost 6 bases, J lost 5 bases, and 14 bases lay in between. The DNA of the CDR3 is TGTGCCAGCAGTGGTCGGGGGAAGAACGAGCAGTACTTC. It is translated as CASSGRGKNEQYF.

The rearrangement links TRBV28 to TRBJ1-4; unclear D gene. The germline V gene has CDR1 MDHEN and CDR2 SYDVKM. The ends were cut back, 3 bases at V and 8 bases at J, with 7 bases in the middle. The length of the CDR3 is 12 residues. The CDR3: CASSFSGEKLFF. Written as DNA, the CDR3 is TGTGCCAGCAGTTTTAGCGGGGAAAAACTGTTTTTT. The variable domain in full, completed from reference TRBV28 and TRBJ1-4, reads DVKVTQSSRYLVKRTGEKVFLECVQDMDHENMFWYRQDPGLGLRLIYFSYDVKMKEKGDIPEGYSVSREKKERFSLILESASTNQTSMYLCASSFSGEKLFFGSGTQLSVL.

This rearrangement joins TRBV7-8 to TRBJ2-7, with 12 bases lining up with TRBD2. The V and J ends lost 5 bases and 3 bases, in that order; junction bases with no gene match: 5. The CDR3 loop spans 15 amino acids. The germline V gene has CDR1 SGHVS and CDR2 FQNEAQ. The CDR3 loop reads CASSPSGGAYYEQYF. As DNA, the CDR3 is TGTGCCAGCAGCCCTAGCGGGGGGGCCTACTACGAGCAGTACTTC.

This chain connects TRBV27 to TRBJ2-7; TRBD1 aligns across 9 bases. Germline loops: CDR1 MNHEY, CDR2 SMNVEV (reference sequence). There are 16 residues in the CDR3. V lost 5 bases, J lost 2 bases, and 10 bases stayed unmatched. The CDR3 DNA follows: TGTGCCAGCAGTACCACCCGGACAGGGGTCGCCTACGAGCAGTACTTC. Protein sequence: CASSTTRTGVAYEQYF.

The J gene is TRBJ2-3, the V gene TRBV11-2; D remains unclear. V lost 2 bases and J lost 1, with 7 bases in between. This CDR3 is built from 14 residues. Germline V gives CDR1 SGHAT, CDR2 FQNNGV. The CDR3 DNA reads as TGTGCCAGCAGCTTAATCCAGGGCACAGATACGCAGTATTTT. This sequence encodes CASSLIQGTDTQYF.

With regard to this clone: Distinct nucleotide sequences in the sample also encode this CDR3. The rearrangement links TRBV5-4 to TRBJ1-3, with D maybe TRBD1 (6 bases). Germline CDR1 SGHNT, CDR2 YYREEE (reference sequence). Trimming cost V 0 bases and J 0 bases, with 7 bases left between them. The CDR3 consists of 15 residues. The CDR3 sequence is CASSLGGGSGNTIYF. CDR3 in DNA: TGTGCCAGCAGCTTGGGAGGGGGCTCTGGAAACACCATATATTTT. Drawing the rest from reference TRBV5-4 and TRBJ1-3, the complete variable domain is ETGVTQSPTHLIKTRGQQVTLRCSSQSGHNTVSWYQQALGQGPQFIFQYYREEENGRGNFPPRFSGLQFPNYSSELNVNALELDDSALYLCASSLGGGSGNTIYFGEGSWLTVV.

This chain links TRBV19 with TRBJ1-1; D may be TRBD1 (5 bases). Trimming stripped 4 bases from V and 1 base from J, with 13 bases between. Germline CDR1 LNHDA, CDR2 SQIVND (reference sequence). CDR3 length: 15 residues. The CDR3 DNA is TGTGCCAGTAGTACCCCTCAGGGTAGGAACACTGAAGCTTTCTTT. Protein product: CASSTPQGRNTEAFF.

The rearrangement uses TRBV13 and TRBJ1-1; D remains ambiguous. Trimming left V 1 base short and J 0 bases short, with 6 bases between. Germline loops: CDR1 PRHDT, CDR2 FYEKMQ (reference sequence). This CDR3 is 14 amino acids long. This chain's CDR3 is CASSLAELNTEAFF. Here the CDR3 DNA reads TGTGCCAGCAGCTTAGCGGAGCTGAACACTGAAGCTTTCTTT. The full variable domain, with the rest looked up from reference TRBV13 and TRBJ1-1, is AAGVIQSPRHLIKEKRETATLKCYPIPRHDTVYWYQQGPGQDPQFLISFYEKMQSDKGSIPDRFSAQQFSDYHSELNMSSLELGDSALYFCASSLAELNTEAFFGQGTRLTVV.

This rearrangement joins TRBV28 to TRBJ1-2, with D possibly being TRBD1 (5 bases). Trimming took off 2 bases at V and 4 bases at J, with 11 bases between the two ends. Germline V gene data show CDR1 as MDHEN and CDR2 as SYDVKM. The CDR3 length is 14 residues. The DNA for the CDR3 is TGTGCCAGCAGTTTACGCCCAGGGCTCTATGGCTACACCTTC. It translates to CASSLRPGLYGYTF.

The V gene is TRBV9, the J gene TRBJ1-4; perhaps TRBD1 as D (6 bases). Germline CDR1 reads SGDLS; CDR2 reads YYNGEE. V lost 1 base to trimming and J lost 2 bases, with 9 bases between them. The CDR3 runs to 15 residues. Here the CDR3 reads CASSVQGHTNEKLFF. DNA of the CDR3: TGTGCCAGCAGCGTACAGGGGCATACTAATGAAAAACTGTTTTTT.

This clone was observed a handful of times. The rearrangement joins TRBV19 to TRBJ2-1; TRBD2 matches at 8 bases. This CDR3 is built from 16 residues. CDR1 and CDR2 (germline): LNHDA, SQIVND (reference sequence). Trimming cost V 4 bases and J 4 bases; bases outside gene matches: 9. CDR3: CASSTNSGGPYNEQFF. The CDR3 coding sequence is TGTGCCAGTAGTACTAATTCGGGGGGGCCTTACAATGAGCAGTTCTTC. Drawing the rest from reference TRBV19 and TRBJ2-1, the complete variable domain is DGGITQSPKYLFRKEGQNVTLSCEQNLNHDAMYWYRQDPGQGLRLIYYSQIVNDFQKGDIAEGYSVSREKKESFPLTVTSAQKNPTAFYLCASSTNSGGPYNEQFFGPGTRLTVL.

This clone was found once. The chain combines TRBV6-5 with TRBJ1-1, with 7 bases fitting TRBD1. This CDR3 comprises 14 residues. Losses at the gene ends were 6 bases for V and 3 bases for J; bases not matched to a gene: 7. Per germline, CDR1 MNHEY and CDR2 SVGAGI. This chain's CDR3 is CASRTRQGDTEAFF. DNA of the CDR3: TGTGCCAGCAGGACACGACAGGGTGACACTGAAGCTTTCTTT.

This clone was found a few times. The chain combines TRBV4-1 with TRBJ2-7; D perhaps matches TRBD1 (5 bases). From germline, CDR1 is MGHRA and CDR2 YSYEKL. This CDR3 contains 16 residues. The ends were cut back, 1 base at V and 0 bases at J, with 13 bases in the middle. The CDR3 here is CASSQVGRTLSYEQYF. CDR3 DNA: TGCGCCAGCAGCCAAGTGGGGCGGACCCTCTCCTACGAGCAGTACTTC.

This chain joins TRBV28 and TRBJ1-1, with TRBD1 as a possible D gene (5 bases). Deletions cut 5 bases from V and 1 base from J, with 11 bases between. The CDR3 is 14 amino acids. The germline gives CDR1 MDHEN, CDR2 SYDVKM. CDR3 DNA: TGTGCCAGCAGTCCCAGGGAGGAGAACACTGAAGCTTTCTTT. It yields the protein CASSPREENTEAFF.

This chain joins TRBV15 and TRBJ2-5; D ambiguous. Germline V CDR1 and CDR2: LNHNV, YYDKDF (reference sequence). V was trimmed by 3 bases and J by 2 bases, leaving 10 bases between them. The CDR3 runs to 14 residues. The CDR3 bases are TGTGCCACCAGCAGCGGGTTGCTTCAAGAGACCCAGTACTTC. Its protein is CATSSGLLQETQYF.